The rows below give T cell receptor beta chains drawn from one sample of a study of breast tumors, draining lymph nodes, adjacent tissues. One entry per CDR3 protein, called by TCRdb with MiXCR from the multiplex PCR reads. Of more than 85,000 distinct CDR3 sequences in the sample, 21% were seen once. The sample consisted of axillary lymph node tissue. The source is a female donor with breast cancer. Some clones in this sample may be carry-over from other donors' samples. CDR3s include the opening cysteine and the closing phenylalanine or tryptophan. A D gene is named only where the DNA matches it firmly. Size is stated for part of the rows, as once, few or many counts, or as a class when the clone is expanded.

j_call,d_call,v_call,clone_size,cdr3_aa,cdr3_nt
TRBJ2-1,TRBD1,TRBV28,.,CASSPGQANEQFF,TGTGCCAGCAGTCCCGGACAGGCCAATGAGCAGTTCTTC
TRBJ1-5,.,TRBV20-1,many,CSARGRIGNQPQHF,TGCAGTGCTAGAGGCAGGATCGGCAATCAGCCCCAGCATTTT
TRBJ1-3,.,TRBV28,few,CASSERAFGNTIYF,TGTGCCAGCAGTGAGAGGGCTTTCGGAAACACCATATATTTT
TRBJ2-2,TRBD1,TRBV6-5,.,CASRGQGGSSGELFF,TGTGCCAGCAGGGGACAGGGAGGTTCCTCCGGGGAGCTGTTTTTT
TRBJ2-2,.,TRBV5-1,many,CASTRTAGELFF,TGCGCCAGCACGAGGACTGCCGGGGAGCTGTTTTTT
TRBJ2-3,TRBD2,TRBV6-6,many,CASTILALSTDTQYF,TGTGCCAGCACCATACTAGCGCTTAGCACAGATACGCAGTATTTT
TRBJ2-2,.,TRBV7-9,.,CASSSSPSLNTGELFF,TGTGCCAGCAGCTCTAGCCCATCCTTGAACACCGGGGAGCTGTTTTTT
TRBJ1-3,.,TRBV3-1,many,CASSQAGRSHSGNTIYF,TGTGCCAGCAGCCAAGCGGGACGGAGCCACTCTGGAAACACCATATATTTT
TRBJ1-4,.,TRBV20-1,many,CSAATVGGEKLFF,TGCAGTGCTGCGACGGTCGGAGGTGAAAAACTGTTTTTT
TRBJ2-7,TRBD1,TRBV28,many,CASSERGQGHEQYF,TGTGCCAGCAGCGAGAGAGGACAGGGCCACGAGCAGTACTTC
TRBJ2-1,TRBD1,TRBV2,many,CASSEPADRVPYNEQFF,TGTGCCAGCAGTGAACCTGCGGACAGGGTTCCCTACAATGAGCAGTTCTTC
TRBJ2-5,.,TRBV29-1,once,CSAVDVGVETQYF,TGCAGCGCAGTGGACGTAGGGGTGGAGACCCAATACTTC
TRBJ1-5,TRBD1,TRBV2,many,CASSEARTGMRQPQHF,TGTGCCAGCAGTGAAGCGAGGACAGGGATGCGTCAGCCCCAGCATTTT
TRBJ2-2,TRBD2,TRBV3-1,few,CASSHGLAGNTGELFF,TGTGCCAGCAGCCATGGACTAGCGGGAAACACCGGGGAGCTGTTTTTT
TRBJ1-1,.,TRBV20-1,few,CSAPDGGTEAFF,TGCAGTGCTCCAGACGGGGGCACTGAAGCTTTCTTT
TRBJ1-5,.,TRBV7-9,.,CASSGGGSNQPQHF,TGTGCCAGCAGTGGCGGGGGGAGCAATCAGCCCCAGCATTTT
TRBJ2-1,TRBD1,TRBV6-5,many,CASSYSGGAQFF,TGTGCCAGCAGTTACTCAGGGGGCGCGCAGTTCTTC
TRBJ2-1,TRBD1,TRBV6-1,many,CASSEGDRGVDEQFF,TGTGCCAGCAGTGAAGGGGACAGGGGGGTCGATGAGCAGTTCTTC
TRBJ2-1,.,TRBV6-2/TRBV6-3,few,CASSYGTKWGEQFF,TGTGCCAGCAGTTACGGGACCAAGTGGGGTGAGCAGTTCTTC
TRBJ1-1,.,TRBV10-2,.,CASSDWAASNTEAFF,TGCGCCAGCAGTGATTGGGCAGCCTCGAACACTGAAGCTTTCTTT
TRBJ2-2,.,TRBV2,many,CASSDRLNGELFF,TGTGCCAGCAGTGACCGATTGAACGGGGAGCTGTTTTTT
TRBJ2-5,TRBD2,TRBV9,many,CASSADGSGGGETQYF,TGTGCCAGCAGCGCCGATGGGAGCGGGGGGGGGGAGACCCAGTACTTC
TRBJ1-4,TRBD1,TRBV5-5,few,CASSPDRGMSEKLFF,TGTGCCAGCAGCCCCGACAGGGGCATGAGTGAAAAACTGTTTTTT
TRBJ2-3,TRBD1,TRBV29-1,many,CSVDRGTGENTQYF,TGCAGCGTGGATCGGGGGACAGGGGAAAATACGCAGTATTTT
TRBJ2-5,.,TRBV20-1,many,CSARAGRNQETQYF,TGCAGTGCTAGAGCGGGCCGGAACCAAGAGACCCAGTACTTC
TRBJ2-7,.,TRBV4-1,medium-sized,CASSQEPGSYEQYF,TGCGCCAGCAGCCAAGAGCCGGGGAGCTACGAGCAGTACTTC
TRBJ1-4,.,TRBV4-1,many,CASSQAATNEKLFF,TGCGCCAGCAGCCAAGCAGCAACTAATGAAAAACTGTTTTTT
TRBJ2-3,.,TRBV24-1,many,CATSPAGATDTQYF,TGTGCCACCAGTCCCGCTGGGGCCACAGATACGCAGTATTTT
TRBJ2-5,TRBD1,TRBV7-6,.,CASSLGDRARETQYF,TGTGCCAGCAGCTTAGGAGACAGGGCCAGGGAGACCCAGTACTTC
TRBJ2-3,.,TRBV19,many,CASSTLVPDTQYF,TGTGCCAGTAGTACTCTAGTACCAGATACGCAGTATTTT
TRBJ1-2,.,TRBV20-1,many,CSARPGQFKNYGYTF,TGCAGTGCTAGACCTGGACAGTTCAAAAACTATGGCTACACCTTC
TRBJ2-6,.,TRBV6-4,.,CASSVTGGNSGANVLTF,TGTGCCAGCAGTGTTACAGGAGGGAACTCTGGGGCCAACGTCCTGACTTTC
TRBJ1-4,.,TRBV7-8,many,CASSPLGGQYFF,TGTGCCAGCAGCCCTTTGGGGGGCCAATATTTTTTT
TRBJ2-5,.,TRBV20-1,many,CSASDTLETQYF,TGCAGTGCTTCGGACACCCTTGAGACCCAGTACTTC
TRBJ2-3,.,TRBV19,.,CASSIDTGFSTDTQYF,TGTGCCAGTAGTATAGACACAGGTTTCAGCACAGATACGCAGTATTTT
TRBJ2-3,TRBD2,TRBV9,many,CASSVSAGGGDTQYF,TGTGCCAGCAGCGTATCGGCGGGAGGGGGGGATACGCAGTATTTT
TRBJ1-1,.,TRBV7-9,few,CASSLFWGDTEAFF,TGTGCCAGCAGCTTATTTTGGGGAGACACTGAAGCTTTCTTT
TRBJ2-2,.,TRBV7-7,few,CASSPGRTGELFF,TGTGCCAGCAGCCCGGGGCGCACCGGGGAGCTGTTTTTT
TRBJ1-2,.,TRBV6-5,many,CASRRRGDGYTF,TGTGCCAGCAGGCGCCGGGGGGATGGCTACACCTTC
TRBJ1-6,TRBD1,TRBV10-3,many,CAISDFGQDNSPLHF,TGTGCCATCAGTGATTTCGGACAGGATAATTCACCCCTCCACTTT
TRBJ2-6,.,TRBV5-6,few,CASSQRGIRDYTSGANVLTF,TGTGCCAGCAGCCAGAGGGGTATTCGGGATTACACTTCTGGGGCCAACGTCCTGACTTTC
TRBJ2-1,.,TRBV10-1,.,CASSRDLRSEQFF,TGCGCCAGCAGTCGGGACCTCAGGAGTGAGCAGTTCTTC
TRBJ2-5,TRBD1,TRBV4-2,many,CASSQDAGTGRETQYF,TGTGCCAGCAGCCAAGATGCAGGGACAGGGCGGGAGACCCAGTACTTC
TRBJ2-7,TRBD2,TRBV6-1,many,CASSERLRTSGIRRYEQYF,TGTGCCAGCAGTGAAAGATTGAGGACTAGCGGGATCCGTAGGTACGAGCAGTACTTC
TRBJ2-1,.,TRBV3-1,few,CARGQRGREGDNEQFF,TGTGCCAGAGGCCAGAGGGGGAGGGAAGGCGACAATGAGCAGTTCTTC
TRBJ2-7,TRBD2,TRBV13,many,CASSWTSGGAYEQYF,TGTGCCAGCAGCTGGACTAGCGGGGGGGCGTACGAGCAGTACTTC
TRBJ2-3,.,TRBV5-5,many,CASSLTRGADTQYF,TGTGCCAGCAGCTTGACCCGAGGGGCAGATACGCAGTATTTT
TRBJ1-2,TRBD1,TRBV5-8,many,CASSGGQRYGYTF,TGTGCCAGCAGCGGGGGACAGCGCTATGGCTACACCTTC
TRBJ2-7,TRBD1,TRBV27,few,CASSFYGDRVAEQYF,TGTGCCAGCAGTTTTTACGGGGACAGGGTCGCGGAGCAGTACTTC
TRBJ2-1,.,TRBV5-1,.,CASSSDLGTSSEQFF,TGCGCCAGCAGCTCGGACCTCGGGACTTCGAGTGAGCAGTTCTTC
TRBJ2-1,.,TRBV7-9,.,CASSLGGYRGETYNEQFF,TGTGCCAGCAGCTTAGGGGGATACCGCGGGGAGACCTACAATGAGCAGTTCTTC
TRBJ2-1,.,TRBV20-1,many,CSARARGVTYNEQFF,TGCAGTGCTAGAGCGAGGGGGGTAACCTACAATGAGCAGTTCTTC
TRBJ2-1,.,TRBV20-1,many,CSARDRTYNEQFF,TGCAGTGCTAGAGATAGGACTTACAATGAGCAGTTCTTC
TRBJ2-3,TRBD2,TRBV20-1,many,CSARSAGLAGGTDTQYF,TGCAGTGCTCGTTCAGCGGGACTAGCGGGAGGCACAGATACGCAGTATTTT